These T cell receptor beta chains were read from a single sample in a study of CD8 T cells in Susac syndrome. TCRdb reanalysed the immunoSEQ multiplex PCR reads using MiXCR and keeps one entry per CDR3 protein. Among under 95,000 distinct CDR3 sequences listed, just under 95% were seen once. The material sequenced was CD4+ T cells from PBMCs. The source of these receptors is a human donor with Susac syndrome. CDR3s include the opening cysteine and the closing phenylalanine or tryptophan. The D gene is left open where the match is weak. Not every row has a clone size; where given, it reads once, few, many or a size class.

TRBD2	TRBV28	TRBJ2-1	-	CASSHISGDLLDEQFF	TGTGCCAGCAGTCACATTAGCGGGGACCTACTGGATGAGCAGTTCTTC
-	TRBV24-1	TRBJ2-1	once	CATSGPTPYNEQFF	TGTGCCACCAGTGGTCCGACTCCCTACAATGAGCAGTTCTTC
-	TRBV3-1	TRBJ1-2	-	CASSQERGYTF	TGTGCCAGCAGCCAAGAAAGGGGCTACACCTTC
TRBD1	TRBV6-5	TRBJ2-4	-	CASRVGQGTNIQYF	TGTGCCAGCAGGGTTGGACAGGGGACAAACATTCAGTACTTC
TRBD1	TRBV4-3	TRBJ2-7	-	CASSQDQGVDEQYF	TGCGCCAGCAGCCAAGATCAGGGGGTCGACGAGCAGTACTTC
-	TRBV3-1	TRBJ1-2	-	CASSPSRGASYGYTF	TGTGCCAGCAGTCCATCTAGGGGCGCGAGCTATGGCTACACCTTC
TRBD1	TRBV30	TRBJ1-5	-	CAWRLTGGGQPQHF	TGTGCCTGGCGTCTGACAGGGGGCGGTCAGCCCCAGCATTTT
-	TRBV7-2	TRBJ2-3	-	CASSSGQFVDTQYF	TGTGCCAGCAGCTCAGGACAGTTCGTGGATACGCAGTATTTT
-	TRBV30	TRBJ1-4	-	CAWSWVRNEKLFF	TGTGCCTGGAGTTGGGTTCGGAATGAAAAACTGTTTTTT
-	TRBV3-1	TRBJ1-5	once	CASSPGDYQPQHF	TGTGCCAGCAGCCCCGGAGACTATCAGCCCCAGCATTTT
-	TRBV30	TRBJ1-5	-	CAWSVGFQPQHF	TGTGCCTGGAGTGTCGGGTTTCAGCCCCAGCATTTT
-	TRBV20-1	TRBJ2-7	few	CSARGGGGPHEQYF	TGCAGTGCTAGAGGCGGAGGGGGCCCCCACGAGCAGTACTTC
-	TRBV30	TRBJ1-4	-	CAWSLGGIEKLFF	TGTGCCTGGAGTTTGGGTGGAATCGAAAAACTGTTTTTT
-	TRBV30	TRBJ2-1	-	CAWSVYGQIYNEQFF	TGTGCCTGGAGTGTATACGGACAAATATACAATGAGCAGTTCTTC
-	TRBV27	TRBJ2-7	once	CASSSELSEQYF	TGTGCCAGCAGTTCAGAGTTATCCGAGCAGTACTTC
-	TRBV7-8	TRBJ1-1	once	CASSLNPAEAFF	TGTGCCAGCAGCCTTAACCCGGCTGAAGCTTTCTTT
-	TRBV30	TRBJ2-3	-	CAWSVGPSTQYF	TGTGCCTGGAGTGTTGGTCCGTCTACGCAGTATTTT
-	TRBV12-3/TRBV12-4	TRBJ1-6	-	CASSLGGSPLHF	TGTGCCAGCAGTTTGGGAGGTTCACCCCTCCACTTT
-	TRBV19	TRBJ1-2	-	CASKSAGMGYGYTF	TGTGCCAGTAAATCGGCTGGCATGGGCTATGGCTACACCTTC
-	TRBV14	TRBJ1-4	-	CASSQFIGIAPEKLFF	TGTGCCAGCAGCCAATTCATCGGGATTGCTCCTGAAAAACTGTTTTTT
-	TRBV9	TRBJ2-1	-	CASSVNNEQFF	TGTGCCAGCAGCGTAAACAATGAGCAGTTCTTC
TRBD2	TRBV20-1	TRBJ2-1	-	CSARELAGGHTYNEQFF	TGCAGTGCTAGAGAACTAGCGGGGGGCCATACCTACAATGAGCAGTTCTTC
-	TRBV3-1	TRBJ2-3	-	CASSQGLRSTDTQYF	TGTGCCAGCAGCCAAGGTCTTCGGAGCACAGATACGCAGTATTTT
-	TRBV12-3/TRBV12-4	TRBJ2-7	once	CASSLEVGFAYEQYF	TGTGCCAGCAGTTTAGAGGTGGGGTTCGCCTACGAGCAGTACTTC
-	TRBV28	TRBJ2-7	-	CASLPGASHEQYF	TGTGCCAGCTTACCGGGAGCCTCCCACGAGCAGTACTTC
TRBD1	TRBV27	TRBJ1-6	-	CASSLRDRPYNSPLHF	TGTGCCAGCAGTTTAAGGGACAGGCCCTATAATTCACCCCTCCACTTT
-	TRBV20-1	TRBJ2-3	once	CSARASGTDTQYF	TGCAGTGCTAGAGCGAGCGGCACAGATACGCAGTATTTT
-	TRBV7-2	TRBJ2-1	-	CASSFIAYNEQFF	TGTGCCAGCAGCTTTATAGCCTACAATGAGCAGTTCTTC
-	TRBV5-1	TRBJ2-1	-	CASSLAGVRIDNEQFF	TGCGCCAGCAGCTTGGCAGGGGTGAGGATCGACAATGAGCAGTTCTTC
-	TRBV30	TRBJ2-3	-	CAWTLSADTQYF	TGTGCCTGGACCCTCAGCGCTGATACGCAGTATTTT
TRBD2	TRBV4-3	TRBJ2-7	-	CASSQDWAGLAGHEQYF	TGCGCCAGCAGCCAAGATTGGGCGGGGCTAGCGGGGCACGAGCAGTACTTC
-	TRBV7-9	TRBJ1-5	-	CASSSQGSSQPQHF	TGTGCCAGCAGCTCCCAGGGATCCAGTCAGCCCCAGCATTTT
-	TRBV5-6	TRBJ2-3	-	CASSSRTVTDTQYF	TGTGCCAGCAGCTCTAGGACTGTCACAGATACGCAGTATTTT
TRBD2	TRBV28	TRBJ2-5	-	CASRPLAGAGETQYF	TGTGCCAGCAGACCTTTAGCGGGGGCCGGGGAGACCCAGTACTTC
-	TRBV20-1	TRBJ1-2	-	CSARASGLRGYTF	TGCAGTGCTAGAGCCTCAGGGTTGCGTGGCTACACCTTC
-	TRBV30	TRBJ1-6	-	CAWRRNSPLHF	TGTGCCTGGAGGCGTAATTCACCCCTCCACTTT
TRBD1	TRBV12-3/TRBV12-4	TRBJ1-2	-	CASSGQGFYGYTF	TGTGCCAGCAGTGGACAGGGCTTCTATGGCTACACCTTC
TRBD1	TRBV12-3/TRBV12-4	TRBJ1-1	-	CASSQQGDTEAFF	TGTGCCAGCAGTCAACAGGGGGACACTGAAGCTTTCTTT
TRBD1	TRBV20-1	TRBJ1-2	-	CSATDRGYGYTF	TGCAGTGCAACGGACAGGGGATATGGCTACACCTTC